What follows are 8 T cell receptor beta chains derived from one specimen sequenced in a study of blood T cell repertoires in COVID-19. Only in-frame clones appear in the TCRdb table, and some are missing; sequencing was by immunoSEQ multiplex PCR. The sample shows a few hundred thousand clones, 70% to 90% of them seen only once. Specimen: peripheral blood. These receptors were taken from a man aged 18 to 29 who had recovered from COVID-19.

This sequence joins TRBV10-3 and TRBJ2-3; D is possibly TRBD2 (5 bases). V was cut by 3 bases and J by 2 bases, with 15 bases left in between. This CDR3 comprises 16 residues. Germline V gene data show CDR1 as ENHRY and CDR2 as SYGVKD. As DNA, the CDR3 is TGTGCCATCAGTGACTCCCCCGGGGATTCCACAGATACGCAGTATTTT. It specifies CAISDSPGDSTDTQYF.

The chain uses TRBV5-4 and TRBJ2-2; the D gene is possibly TRBD2 (7 bases). This CDR3 comprises 16 residues. The V and J ends lost 0 bases and 7 bases respectively, with 16 bases between them. Germline CDR1 and CDR2: SGHNT and YYREEE (reference sequence). The CDR3 DNA follows: TGTGCCAGCAGCTTGGTCCGGGGGGCGTCGGGCGGGGAGCTGTTTTTT. It codes for CASSLVRGASGGELFF.

The chain links TRBV19 to TRBJ2-3; 8 bases are shared with TRBD1. The CDR3 consists of 18 residues. Germline assignment: CDR1 LNHDA and CDR2 SQIVND (reference sequence). J lost 3 bases, V lost 3 bases, and 14 bases had no gene match. CDR3 sequence reads: CASSIAFTTGGRTDTQYF. Written as DNA, the CDR3 is TGTGCCAGTAGTATTGCCTTTACCACAGGGGGTCGGACAGATACGCAGTATTTT.

This chain connects TRBV11-2 to TRBJ1-1; 9 bases match TRBD1. J lost 8 bases, V lost 1 base, and 2 bases had no gene match. From germline, CDR1 is SGHAT and CDR2 FQNNGV. The CDR3 loop spans 13 amino acids. The CDR3 sequence is CASSLGTGAEAFF. In DNA, the CDR3 is TGTGCCAGCAGCTTAGGGACAGGGGCGGAAGCTTTCTTT.

This chain links TRBV6-5 with TRBJ2-7; D remains unclear. V lost 0 bases, J lost 3 bases, and 12 bases lay in between. In germline, CDR1 is MNHEY, CDR2 SVGAGI. The CDR3 contains 15 residues. DNA for the CDR3: TGTGCCAGCAGTTACTCATTACAAGAAAGCTACGAGCAGTACTTC. Translating it yields CASSYSLQESYEQYF.

V is TRBV30 and J is TRBJ2-5, with TRBD2 identical over 10 bases. The germline CDR1 and CDR2 sequences are GTSNPN and SVGIG (reference sequence). This CDR3 is 15 amino acids long. The V gene end was trimmed by 2 bases and the J gene end by 5 bases; junction bases not matched to a gene: 8. CDR3 bases: TGTGCCTGGAGTCAGGCTAGCGGGGGTTCGGAGACCCAGTACTTC. Translation: CAWSQASGGSETQYF.

The genes are TRBV7-8 and TRBJ2-5, with TRBD2 identical over 11 bases. Germline lookup yields CDR1 SGHVS and CDR2 FQNEAQ. This CDR3 has 17 amino acids. With 2 bases clipped from V and 0 bases from J, the junction kept 5 bases outside the gene matches. DNA for the CDR3: TGTGCCAGCAGCTTACTACGGACTAGCGGGCACCAAGAGACCCAGTACTTC. This encodes CASSLLRTSGHQETQYF.

This rearrangement joins TRBV7-9 to TRBJ2-6; maybe TRBD2 (6 bases). V lost 3 bases and J lost 0, with 6 bases in between. The length of the CDR3 is 15 residues. Germline V gives CDR1 SEHNR, CDR2 FQNEAQ (reference sequence). CDR3 sequence reads: CASSLTSSGANVLTF. In DNA form, the CDR3 reads TGTGCCAGCAGCTTGACTAGCTCTGGGGCCAACGTCCTGACTTTC.